The source of this T cell receptor (beta chain) is a study of radiotherapy plus CTLA-4 blockade in lung cancer. Looking at the study overall: In 18% of patients, objective responses were seen; approximately 30% had disease control.

Note on this clone: The antigen is undetermined.

The table came from immunoSEQ multiplex PCR; TCRdb's copy has only in-frame clones and leaves some out. The data show 65,000 to 90,000 clones, around 84% seen once. Study-level points and caveats: Together with interferon-beta, which increased in serum after radiation, early dynamic changes in blood T cell clones were reportedly the best predictors of response. Tumor-origin TCR clones grew in blood after radiotherapy plus ipilimumab.

The V end lost 0 bases, the J end lost 6 bases, and 8 bases lay between the germline ends. CDR3 length equals 13 residues. Germline assignment: CDR1 SGHVS and CDR2 FQNEAQ. The sequenced sample was peripheral blood, obtained from a patient treated with radiotherapy plus ipilimumab. The source is a human donor with non-small cell lung cancer who had stable disease on radiotherapy plus ipilimumab. J is TRBJ1-1 and V is TRBV7-8; D perhaps matches TRBD1 (5 bases). The CDR3 sequence is CASSLAGVAEAFF. In nucleotides, the CDR3 is TGTGCCAGCAGCTTAGCAGGGGTGGCTGAAGCTTTCTTT.